A single sample is the source of the 7 T cell receptor beta chains below, sequenced in a study of cytomegalovirus exposure and HLA in healthy donors. Use of 60 Vbeta and 13 Jbeta primers characterized the PCR. Libraries were prepared by immunoSEQ multiplex PCR; TCRdb keeps only in-frame clonotypes and omits some of them. The data hold around 50,000 clones, with 83% observed a single time. Source material: PBMCs. Receptors originate from a man aged 30 to 45 in good health and CMV-seronegative.

The chain links TRBV5-4 to TRBJ2-1, with D possibly matching TRBD2 (5 bases). CDR1 is SGHNT, CDR2 YYREEE, per germline (reference sequence). The CDR3 is made up of 17 amino acids. V gave up 7 bases and J gave up 2 bases, with 22 bases separating them. The CDR3 loop is CASSQDLGRGTYNEQFF. CDR3 DNA sequence: TGTGCCAGCTCCCAGGATTTGGGGAGAGGAACCTACAATGAGCAGTTCTTC.

The V gene is TRBV30, the J gene TRBJ2-7, with 9 bases lining up with TRBD1. After removal of 2 bases from V and 1 base from J, the junction contained 6 bases not matched to a gene. The CDR3 runs 15 residues. Germline CDR1 and CDR2: GTSNPN and SVGIG (reference sequence). The DNA for the CDR3 is TGTGCCTGGAGTACTTTCGGGACAGGGTCCTACGAGCAGTACTTC. Protein product: CAWSTFGTGSYEQYF.

V usage is TRBV30 and J usage is TRBJ2-7; 7 nucleotides line up with TRBD2. This CDR3 region has 13 residues. CDR1 GTSNPN and CDR2 SVGIG come from the germline V gene (reference sequence). With 5 bases clipped from V and 2 bases from J, the junction kept 6 bases outside the gene matches. This CDR3 is CAWAGTIPYEQYF. The CDR3 region has the DNA TGTGCCTGGGCCGGGACTATTCCCTACGAGCAGTACTTC. Full variable domain (remainder filled in from reference TRBV30 and TRBJ2-7): SQTIHQWPATLVQPVGSPLSLECTVEGTSNPNLYWYRQAAGRGLQLLFYSVGIGQISSEVPQNLSASRPQDRQFILSSKKLLLSDSGFYLCAWAGTIPYEQYFGPGTRLTVT.

The chain joins TRBV19 to TRBJ1-2; perhaps TRBD1 as D (6 bases). Trimming removed 5 bases from V and 6 bases from J, with 16 bases in between. The germline gives CDR1 LNHDA, CDR2 SQIVND (reference sequence). The CDR3 runs 14 residues. The DNA for the CDR3 is TGTGCCAGTAGTTGGGGCAGGGACACGGATGGCTACACCTTC. It translates to CASSWGRDTDGYTF. Looking up the rest from reference TRBV19 and TRBJ1-2 gives the full variable domain: DGGITQSPKYLFRKEGQNVTLSCEQNLNHDAMYWYRQDPGQGLRLIYYSQIVNDFQKGDIAEGYSVSREKKESFPLTVTSAQKNPTAFYLCASSWGRDTDGYTFGSGTRLTVV.

The rearrangement links TRBV10-3 to TRBJ1-1; possible D gene TRBD1, 6 bases. The germline V and J ends were trimmed by 8 bases and 0 bases, with 13 bases remaining between them. The CDR3 is 14 amino acids. Germline assignment: CDR1 ENHRY and CDR2 SYGVKD. CDR3 region: CAIGSGGLNTEAFF. CDR3 sequence (DNA): TGTGCCATCGGGTCCGGGGGGCTGAACACTGAAGCTTTCTTT.

The CDR3 nucleotides read TGCAGCGTAGCCGGGACTAGGTCCTACAATGAGCAGTTCTTC. Its protein is CSVAGTRSYNEQFF. The chain couples TRBV29-1 to TRBJ2-1; 8 nucleotides align to TRBD2. Germline CDR1 SQVTM, CDR2 ANQGSEA. This CDR3 is built from 14 residues. V lost 6 bases, J lost 1 base, and 5 bases stayed unmatched.

The chain carries TRBV28 and TRBJ1-2; no reliable D call. The CDR3 runs to 10 residues. Germline V gives CDR1 MDHEN, CDR2 SYDVKM. V was trimmed by 10 bases and J by 7 bases, leaving 10 bases between them. The chain's CDR3 is CATEGTGYTF. Here the CDR3 DNA reads TGTGCCACAGAGGGTACTGGCTACACCTTC.